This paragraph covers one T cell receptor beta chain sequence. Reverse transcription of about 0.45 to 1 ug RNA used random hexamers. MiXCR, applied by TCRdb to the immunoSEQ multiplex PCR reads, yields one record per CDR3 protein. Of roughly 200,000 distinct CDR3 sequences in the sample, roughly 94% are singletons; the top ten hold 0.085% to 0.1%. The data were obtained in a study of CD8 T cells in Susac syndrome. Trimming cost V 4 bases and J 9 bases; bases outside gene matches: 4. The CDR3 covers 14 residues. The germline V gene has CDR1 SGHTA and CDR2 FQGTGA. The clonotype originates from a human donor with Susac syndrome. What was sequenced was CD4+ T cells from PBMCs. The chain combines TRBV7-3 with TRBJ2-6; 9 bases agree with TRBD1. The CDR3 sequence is CASSSQGASNVLTF. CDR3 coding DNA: TGTGCCAGCAGCTCACAGGGGGCGAGCAACGTCCTGACTTTC.